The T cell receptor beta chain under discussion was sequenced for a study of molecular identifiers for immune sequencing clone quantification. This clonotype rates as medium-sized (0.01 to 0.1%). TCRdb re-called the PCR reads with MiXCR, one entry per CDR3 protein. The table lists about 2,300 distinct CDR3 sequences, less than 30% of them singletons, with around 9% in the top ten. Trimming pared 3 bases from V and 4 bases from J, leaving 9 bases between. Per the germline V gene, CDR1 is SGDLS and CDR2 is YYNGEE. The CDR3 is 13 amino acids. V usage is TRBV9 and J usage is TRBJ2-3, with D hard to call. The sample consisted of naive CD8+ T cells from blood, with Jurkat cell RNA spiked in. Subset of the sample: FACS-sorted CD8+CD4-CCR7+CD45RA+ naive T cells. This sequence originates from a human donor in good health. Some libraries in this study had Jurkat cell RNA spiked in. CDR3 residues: CASSGTGPDTQYF. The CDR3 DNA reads TGTGCCAGCAGCGGGACGGGCCCAGATACGCAGTATTTT.